This is a list of T cell receptor beta chains from one sample in a study of control samples from healthy donors and cancer patients. Only in-frame clones appear in the TCRdb table, and some are missing; sequencing was by immunoSEQ multiplex PCR. The sample includes over 85,000 clones, 85% to 95% of them seen just once. Sequenced sample: blood. These TCRs come from a woman aged 30 to 39 in good health. Both conserved end residues are part of each CDR3. The D gene is left open where the match is weak. The size field is filled for only some rows; it gives once, few, many or a size class.

TRBJ2-2 | . | . | TRBV5-4 | TGTGCCAGCAGCTTGGCGGGGTCCGCCGGGGAGCTGTTTTTT | CASSLAGSAGELFF
TRBJ2-1 | . | TRBD1 | TRBV18 | TGTGCCAGCTCACCACAAAAGGGAACAGGGGGACGTGAGCAGTTCTTC | CASSPQKGTGGREQFF
TRBJ2-7 | . | . | TRBV7-8 | TGTGCCAGCAGCTCCGGACGAGTGGAGGAGGGGGGCTACGAGCAGTACTTC | CASSSGRVEEGGYEQYF
TRBJ2-5 | . | . | TRBV19 | TGTGCCAGTAGTATCGATTCGGAGGAGACCCAGTACTTC | CASSIDSEETQYF
TRBJ2-7 | . | TRBD1 | TRBV29-1 | TGCAGCGTTGGTGCGGGGACAGGGGATATTGACGAGCAGTACTTC | CSVGAGTGDIDEQYF
TRBJ2-6 | once | . | TRBV10-3 | TGTGCCATCAGTGAGGAATTTGGGAGGCAAACAGGGGCCAACGTCCTGACTTTC | CAISEEFGRQTGANVLTF
TRBJ2-1 | . | . | TRBV11-2 | TGTGCCAGCAGCCTAAATCCAGGGTCCTCCTACAATGAGCAGTTCTTC | CASSLNPGSSYNEQFF
TRBJ1-6 | . | TRBD1 | TRBV5-4 | TGTGCCAGCAGCTGGGACAGGGGGGGATCACCCCTCCACTTT | CASSWDRGGSPLHF
TRBJ2-5 | once | . | TRBV15 | TGTGCCACCAGCAGAGATGGGCTAGAGACCCAGTACTTC | CATSRDGLETQYF
TRBJ2-5 | . | . | TRBV7-9 | TGTGCCAGCAGCTTCCAAGAGACCCAGTACTTC | CASSFQETQYF
TRBJ2-1 | . | TRBD2 | TRBV7-2 | TGTGCCAGCAGCTTAGTGGTGGGTCTAGCGGGAGGGGAGGACAATGAGCAGTTCTTC | CASSLVVGLAGGEDNEQFF
TRBJ2-7 | . | TRBD1 | TRBV6-5 | TGTGCCAGCAGTTGGGGACAGGATAAATACGAGCAGTACTTC | CASSWGQDKYEQYF
TRBJ2-5 | once | TRBD2 | TRBV11-2 | TGTGCCAGCAGCCCAGGGACTAGCGCTTTGGAGACCCAGTACTTC | CASSPGTSALETQYF
TRBJ2-7 | once | TRBD2 | TRBV4-1 | TGCGCCAGCAGCCAAGGTAGCGGGGGGGCCTCCTACGAGCAGTACTTC | CASSQGSGGASYEQYF
TRBJ2-3 | . | . | TRBV6-6 | TGTGCCAGCATGGAAGATACGCAGTATTTT | CASMEDTQYF
TRBJ1-6 | . | . | TRBV28 | TGTGCCAGCAGCTTGTTGGGAAAAAGGACAGTTAATTCACCCCTCCACTTT | CASSLLGKRTVNSPLHF
TRBJ1-1 | few | TRBD1 | TRBV18 | TGTGCCAGCTCACCTCGGACAGGGAACACTGAAGCTTTCTTT | CASSPRTGNTEAFF
TRBJ2-7 | . | . | TRBV5-5 | TGTGCCAGCAGCGTCGAGAGTTATGGGTTAGGGCTGTTCTACGAGCAGTACTTC | CASSVESYGLGLFYEQYF
TRBJ1-5 | . | . | TRBV4-2 | TGTGCCAGCAGCCAGGGTAGGTTTCAGCCCCAGCATTTT | CASSQGRFQPQHF
TRBJ1-2 | . | . | TRBV18 | TGTGCCAGCTCACCACAGGAGATCGTGGCTAACTATGGCTACACCTTC | CASSPQEIVANYGYTF
TRBJ1-1 | . | . | TRBV7-3 | TGTGCCAGCAGCTTAACTGGGACTCCGGGCACTGAAGCTTTCTTT | CASSLTGTPGTEAFF
TRBJ1-3 | . | . | TRBV4-1 | TGCGCCAGCAGCCAAGAGGGGGAACTCCGTGGAAACACCATATATTTT | CASSQEGELRGNTIYF
TRBJ2-2 | . | TRBD1 | TRBV6-5 | TGTGCCAGCAGCCCGGGACAGGTGATAAGCGGGGAGCTGTTTTTT | CASSPGQVISGELFF
TRBJ2-7 | . | TRBD1 | TRBV19 | TGTGCCAGTAGTGAGGACAGGGTCGACGAGCAGTACTTC | CASSEDRVDEQYF
TRBJ1-3 | . | TRBD1 | TRBV6-5 | TGTGCCAGCAGTTACACAGGGGCAGCTGGAAACACCATATATTTT | CASSYTGAAGNTIYF
TRBJ2-7 | once | TRBD2 | TRBV2 | TGTGCCAGCAGAGGTAGCGGGGGGCCGGTCTACGAGCAGTACTTC | CASRGSGGPVYEQYF
TRBJ2-6 | . | . | TRBV28 | TGTGCCAGCAGTTTGGGTAGTGAGTCTGGGGCCAACGTCCTGACTTTC | CASSLGSESGANVLTF
TRBJ2-1 | . | . | TRBV15 | TGTGCCACCAGCAGAGATCCGAGTAGGAGGGGGGGCAAGAATGAGCAGTTCTTC | CATSRDPSRRGGKNEQFF
TRBJ2-3 | . | . | TRBV27 | TGTGCCAGCAGTTTGAAAGGGCCCACAGATACGCAGTATTTT | CASSLKGPTDTQYF
TRBJ2-3 | . | TRBD2 | TRBV2 | TGTGCCAGCAGTGAACGGCTAGCGGGACTACATACGCAGTATTTT | CASSERLAGLHTQYF
TRBJ1-6 | . | TRBD1 | TRBV7-9 | TGTGCCAGCAGCCCAGGGACAGGGTTCGTCTCACCCCTCCACTTT | CASSPGTGFVSPLHF
TRBJ2-5 | once | TRBD2 | TRBV15 | TGTGCCACCAGCAGAGTGCGGCCTAGCGGGAGATTGGGGGAGACCCAGTACTTC | CATSRVRPSGRLGETQYF
TRBJ2-5 | . | . | TRBV19 | TGTGCCAGTAGCCAGTCAGATCAAGAGACCCAGTACTTC | CASSQSDQETQYF
TRBJ2-1 | . | TRBD1 | TRBV6-1 | TGTGCCAGCAGTGGACAGGGGTGGAGCTCCTACAATGAGCAGTTCTTC | CASSGQGWSSYNEQFF
TRBJ1-6 | . | TRBD1 | TRBV5-5 | TGTGCCAGCAGCTTGAGGGACAGGGAAAATTCACCCCTCCACTTT | CASSLRDRENSPLHF
TRBJ2-1 | . | TRBD2 | TRBV7-2 | TGTGCCAGCAGCACTAGCGGGATCTACAATGAGCAGTTCTTC | CASSTSGIYNEQFF
TRBJ2-2 | . | TRBD1 | TRBV5-1 | TGCGCCAGCAGCTGGACAGGAGGAACCGGGGAGCTGTTTTTT | CASSWTGGTGELFF
TRBJ1-5 | once | . | TRBV19 | TGTGCCAGTAATCACAAAGGGAGGGGAATGAGGAATCAGCCCCAGCATTTT | CASNHKGRGMRNQPQHF
TRBJ1-2 | . | TRBD1 | TRBV30 | TGTGCCTGGAGGAGGCAGGACAGGGAATATGGCTACACCTTC | CAWRRQDREYGYTF
TRBJ2-2 | . | . | TRBV11-2 | TGTGCCAGCAGCTTCACCGGCCTACCCAACACCGGGGAGCTGTTTTTT | CASSFTGLPNTGELFF
TRBJ1-5 | . | . | TRBV6-5 | TGTGCCAGCATTGGCCAGGGGAGCAATCAGCCCCAGCATTTT | CASIGQGSNQPQHF
TRBJ2-7 | . | . | TRBV6-5 | TGTGCCAGCAGTTACTCCCCCGGGACATTCGGGCAGTACTTC | CASSYSPGTFGQYF
TRBJ1-2 | . | . | TRBV28 | TGTGCCAGCAGTTTCTCGACAGTTTCTGACTATGGCTACACCTTC | CASSFSTVSDYGYTF
TRBJ1-5 | . | . | TRBV9 | TGTGCCAGCAGCGTAGAAGGCGGCGGCAATCAGCCCCGGCATTTT | CASSVEGGGNQPRHF
TRBJ2-7 | . | TRBD1 | TRBV7-8 | TGTGCCAGCAGCTTAGGACAGGGAATGGGCGAGCAGTACTTC | CASSLGQGMGEQYF
TRBJ2-1 | . | . | TRBV3-1/TRBV3-2 | TGTGCCAGCAGCGCGATCTGGAATGAGCAGTTCTTC | CASSAIWNEQFF
TRBJ1-1 | . | . | TRBV21-1 | TGTGCCAGCAGCAGCTCGAGGGGTAAAGCTTTCTTT | CASSSSRGKAFF
TRBJ1-2 | . | . | TRBV5-1 | TGCGCCAGCAGCTTGGCTTCTGGGGCAGGGGTTGGCTACACCTTC | CASSLASGAGVGYTF
TRBJ2-1 | . | TRBD1 | TRBV7-9 | TGTGCCAGCAGCTTGACAGGGGATGTCTACAATGAGCAGTTCTTC | CASSLTGDVYNEQFF